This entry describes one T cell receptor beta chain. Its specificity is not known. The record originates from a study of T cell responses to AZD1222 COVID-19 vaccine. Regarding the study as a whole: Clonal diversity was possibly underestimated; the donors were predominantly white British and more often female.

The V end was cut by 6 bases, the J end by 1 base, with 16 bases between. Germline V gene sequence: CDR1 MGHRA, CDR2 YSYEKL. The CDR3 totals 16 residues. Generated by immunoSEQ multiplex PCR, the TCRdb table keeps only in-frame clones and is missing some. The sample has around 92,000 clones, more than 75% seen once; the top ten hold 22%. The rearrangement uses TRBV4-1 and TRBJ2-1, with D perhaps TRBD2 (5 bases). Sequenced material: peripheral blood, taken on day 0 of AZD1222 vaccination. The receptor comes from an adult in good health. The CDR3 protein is CASSRVLAVSYNEQFF. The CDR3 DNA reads TGCGCCAGCAGTCGCGTTCTAGCCGTTTCCTACAATGAGCAGTTCTTC.